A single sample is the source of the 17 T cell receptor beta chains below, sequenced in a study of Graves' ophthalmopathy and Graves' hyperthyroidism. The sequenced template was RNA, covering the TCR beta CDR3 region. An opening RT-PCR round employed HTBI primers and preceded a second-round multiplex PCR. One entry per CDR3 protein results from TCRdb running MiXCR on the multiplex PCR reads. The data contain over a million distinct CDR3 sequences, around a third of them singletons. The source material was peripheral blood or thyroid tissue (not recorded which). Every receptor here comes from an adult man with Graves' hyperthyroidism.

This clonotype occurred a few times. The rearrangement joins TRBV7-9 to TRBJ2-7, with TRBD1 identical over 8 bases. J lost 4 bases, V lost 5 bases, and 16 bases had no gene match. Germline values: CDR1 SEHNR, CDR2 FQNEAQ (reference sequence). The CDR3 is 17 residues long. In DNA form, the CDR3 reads TGTGCCAGCAGCCCCCGGGTCGCAGGGGGCGCTTTATACGAGCAGTACTTC. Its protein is CASSPRVAGGALYEQYF.

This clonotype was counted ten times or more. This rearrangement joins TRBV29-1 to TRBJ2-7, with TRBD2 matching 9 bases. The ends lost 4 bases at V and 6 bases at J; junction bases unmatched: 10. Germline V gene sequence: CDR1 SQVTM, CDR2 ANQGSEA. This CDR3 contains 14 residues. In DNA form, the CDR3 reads TGCAGCGTTGCTGTGGCTAGCGGGACCGGCGAGCAGTACTTC. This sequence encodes CSVAVASGTGEQYF.

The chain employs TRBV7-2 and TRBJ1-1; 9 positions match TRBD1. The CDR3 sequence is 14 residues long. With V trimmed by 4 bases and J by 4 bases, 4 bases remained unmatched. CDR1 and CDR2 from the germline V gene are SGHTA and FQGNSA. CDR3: CASSSGQGSTEAFF. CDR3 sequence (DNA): TGTGCCAGCAGCTCCGGACAGGGGAGCACTGAAGCTTTCTTT.

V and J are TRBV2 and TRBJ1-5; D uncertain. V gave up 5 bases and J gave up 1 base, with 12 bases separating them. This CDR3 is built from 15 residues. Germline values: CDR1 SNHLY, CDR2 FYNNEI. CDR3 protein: CASSPTPWSNQPQHF. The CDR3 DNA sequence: TGTGCCAGCAGTCCGACCCCTTGGAGCAATCAGCCCCAGCATTTT. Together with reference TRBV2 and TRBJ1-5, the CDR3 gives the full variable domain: EPEVTQTPSHQVTQMGQEVILRCVPISNHLYFYWYRQILGQKVEFLVSFYNNEISEKSEIFDDQFSVERPDGSNFTLKIRSTKLEDSAMYFCASSPTPWSNQPQHFGDGTRLSIL.

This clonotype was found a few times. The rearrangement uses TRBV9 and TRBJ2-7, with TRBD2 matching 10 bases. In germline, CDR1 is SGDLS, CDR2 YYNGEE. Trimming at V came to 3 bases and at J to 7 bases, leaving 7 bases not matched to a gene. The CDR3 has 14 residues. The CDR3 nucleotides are TGTGCCAGCAGCGATCTAGCGGGAGCCGGGGAGCAGTACTTC. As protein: CASSDLAGAGEQYF.

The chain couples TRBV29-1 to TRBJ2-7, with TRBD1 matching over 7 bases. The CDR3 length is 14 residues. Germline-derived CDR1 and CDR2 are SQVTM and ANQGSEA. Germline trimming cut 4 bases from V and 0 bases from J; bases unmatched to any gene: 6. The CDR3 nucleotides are TGCAGCGTTGCGGTGGGACAGTGCTCCTACGAGCAGTACTTC. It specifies CSVAVGQCSYEQYF.

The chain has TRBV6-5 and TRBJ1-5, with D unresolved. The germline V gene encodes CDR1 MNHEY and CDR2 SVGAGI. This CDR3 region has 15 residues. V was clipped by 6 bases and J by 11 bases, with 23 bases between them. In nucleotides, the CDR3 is TGTGCCAGCAGCCTACGCCCTAGGCCCGGAGAGACCCAGCATTTT. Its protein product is CASSLRPRPGETQHF.

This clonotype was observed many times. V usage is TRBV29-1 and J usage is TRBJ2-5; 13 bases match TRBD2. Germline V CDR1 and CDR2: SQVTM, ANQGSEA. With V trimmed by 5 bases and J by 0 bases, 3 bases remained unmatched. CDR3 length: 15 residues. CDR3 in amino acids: CSVSGLAGYQETQYF. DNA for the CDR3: TGCAGCGTTTCGGGACTAGCGGGGTACCAAGAGACCCAGTACTTC. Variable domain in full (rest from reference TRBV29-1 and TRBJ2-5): SAVISQKPSRDICQRGTSLTIQCQVDSQVTMMFWYRQQPGQSLTLIATANQGSEATYESGFVIDKFPISRPNLTFSTLTVSNMSPEDSSIYLCSVSGLAGYQETQYFGPGTRLLVL.

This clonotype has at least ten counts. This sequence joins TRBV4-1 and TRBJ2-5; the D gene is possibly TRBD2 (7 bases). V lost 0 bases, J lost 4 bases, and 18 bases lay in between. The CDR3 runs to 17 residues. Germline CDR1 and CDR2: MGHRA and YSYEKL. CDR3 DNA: TGCGCCAGCAGCCAAGAGGGGGGCGGGAGTTTGTTAGAGACCCAGTACTTC. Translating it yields CASSQEGGGSLLETQYF.

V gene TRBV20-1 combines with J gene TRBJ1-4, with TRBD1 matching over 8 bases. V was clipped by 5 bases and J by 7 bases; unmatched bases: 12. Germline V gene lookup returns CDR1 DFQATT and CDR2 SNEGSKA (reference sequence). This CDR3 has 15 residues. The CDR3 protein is CSAQPGTGHGEKLFF. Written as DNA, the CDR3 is TGCAGTGCTCAACCCGGGACAGGTCATGGTGAAAAACTGTTTTTT.

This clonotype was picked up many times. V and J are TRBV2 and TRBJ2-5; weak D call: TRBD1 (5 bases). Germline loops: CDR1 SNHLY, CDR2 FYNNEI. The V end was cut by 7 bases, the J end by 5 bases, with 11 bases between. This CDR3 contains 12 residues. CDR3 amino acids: CASNRQGETQYF. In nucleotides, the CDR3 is TGTGCCAGCAATCGGCAGGGTGAGACCCAGTACTTC.

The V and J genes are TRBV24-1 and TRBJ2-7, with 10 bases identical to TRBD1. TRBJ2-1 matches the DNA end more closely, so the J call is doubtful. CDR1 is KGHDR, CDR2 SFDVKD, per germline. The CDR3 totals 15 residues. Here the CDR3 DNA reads TGTGCCACCAGTGATTTCGGGACAGGGGTCGATGAGCAGTTCTTC. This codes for CATSDFGTGVDEQFF.

The CDR3 sequence: CASSFTEGYEQYF. The CDR3 DNA follows: TGTGCCAGCAGTTTTACGGAGGGCTACGAGCAGTACTTC. The gene calls are TRBV28 and TRBJ2-7, with D possibly TRBD2 on 6 matching bases. V lost 3 bases to trimming and J lost 3 bases, with 9 bases between them. CDR3 length: 13 amino acids. CDR1 and CDR2 from the germline V gene are MDHEN and SYDVKM. The variable domain in full, with the rest retrieved from reference TRBV28 and TRBJ2-7, is DVKVTQSSRYLVKRTGEKVFLECVQDMDHENMFWYRQDPGLGLRLIYFSYDVKMKEKGDIPEGYSVSREKKERFSLILESASTNQTSMYLCASSFTEGYEQYFGPGTRLTVT.

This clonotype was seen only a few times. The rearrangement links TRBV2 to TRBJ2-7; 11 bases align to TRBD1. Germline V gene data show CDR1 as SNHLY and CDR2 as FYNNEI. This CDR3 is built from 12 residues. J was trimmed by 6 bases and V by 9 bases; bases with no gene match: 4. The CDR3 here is CASGGQGAEQYF. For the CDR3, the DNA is TGTGCCAGTGGCGGACAGGGGGCCGAGCAGTACTTC.

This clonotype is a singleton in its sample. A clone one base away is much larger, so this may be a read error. In DNA, the CDR3 is TGTGCCAGCAGCCCAACTGGAACGGGGATATCACCCCTCCACTTT. Its translation: CASSPTGTGISPLHF. This sequence joins TRBV9 and TRBJ1-6; D is ambiguous. The V gene lost 4 bases and the J gene lost 10 bases, with 18 bases spanning the gap. CDR3 length: 15 residues. Germline lookup yields CDR1 SGDLS and CDR2 YYNGEE. Full variable domain (rest looked up from reference TRBV9 and TRBJ1-6): DSGVTQTPKHLITATGQRVTLRCSPRSGDLSVYWYQQSLDQGLQFLIQYYNGEERAKGNILERFSAQQFPDLHSELNLSSLELGDSALYFCASSPTGTGISPLHFGNGTRLTVT.

CDR3 residues: CASSLEGGSGNTF. DNA of the CDR3: TGTGCCAGCAGCTTAGAGGGAGGATCTGGAAACACCTTC. This chain uses TRBV7-9 with TRBJ1-2; D is undetermined. V was pared by 1 base and J by 12 bases, with 15 bases between. CDR3 length: 13 residues. The germline V gene encodes CDR1 SEHNR and CDR2 FQNEAQ (reference sequence). The complete variable domain, with remaining parts taken from reference TRBV7-9 and TRBJ1-2, reads DTGVSQNPRHKITKRGQNVTFRCDPISEHNRLYWYRQTLGQGPEFLTYFQNEAQLEKSRLLSDRFSAERPKGSFSTLEIQRTEQGDSAMYLCASSLEGGSGNTFGSGTRLTVV.

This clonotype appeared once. DNA of the CDR3: TGTGCCAGCAGCTTAATCGGGGCAGGGGAAAACACTGAAGCTTTCTTT. Translation: CASSLIGAGENTEAFF. The chain links TRBV7-3 to TRBJ1-1; D is possibly TRBD1 (6 bases). The CDR3 covers 16 residues. V lost 1 base to trimming and J lost 2 bases, with 14 bases between them. The germline CDR1 and CDR2 sequences are SGHTA and FQGTGA.